The present TCR beta chain was sequenced within a study of T cells in Graves' hyperthyroidism and ophthalmopathy (dated by TCRdb to the late 2010s). About the study as a whole: Peripheral blood samples were taken at initial diagnosis, before any treatment was given. A discovery cohort of about a hundred patients, approximately 45 with Graves' ophthalmopathy and fewer than 65 with stable Graves' hyperthyroidism, was used to find distinguishing TCR V-J signatures. Prospective prediction of ophthalmopathy was tested in an independent validation cohort of approximately 19 hyperthyroidism patients and 15 to 17 patients who later progressed to ophthalmopathy. The roughly 100 discovery patients were randomly divided into training and test sets at a 7:3 ratio. In several Graves' hyperthyroidism patients, the study also compared T-cell repertoires from thyroid tissue with T-cell repertoires from blood. After sampling, hyperthyroidism patients received methimazole starting at 30 mg daily, and ophthalmopathy patients received high-dose intravenous methylprednisolone. The paper reports TCR Vbeta CDR3 sequencing of 130 to 150 peripheral blood samples: over 40 ophthalmopathy, roughly 80 hyperthyroidism and around 17 progressor patients. Paper-wide results and their limitations: In cross-validation, a model built on a 13 V-J signature told ophthalmopathy apart from stable hyperthyroidism with about 90% sensitivity and approximately 84% specificity, and in testing the same model reached 80%/75%. Most expanded thyroid clonotypes (frequency above 0.001) were also detected in blood, a finding suggesting that blood repertoires may reflect thyroid immune responses. No statistical method was used to fix the sample size in advance, and group allocation was not hidden from the investigators. In validation, the model predicted progression to ophthalmopathy with roughly 70% sensitivity and approximately 78% specificity, a median of 6.5 months before onset.

For this clonotype: Its target antigen remains unknown. The input lacks base qualities; no much larger clone sits a single base away.

TCR beta CDR3 regions were amplified from RNA transcripts. For the first round of RT-PCR on the TCR CDR3, the HTBI primer set was used together with the Qiagen OneStep RT-PCR kit. The libraries were constructed in a second round of multiplex PCR and then size-selected and purified. Sequencing of the libraries was done on an Illumina HiSeq2000 using paired-end 100 bp reads. The study's own analysis went as follows. Raw data were processed with SOAPnuke, discarding reads with adapters, uncalled bases, mean Phred below 15, or no exact constant-primer or identifier match. COPE v1.2.5 was used to merge high-quality paired reads, and clonotypes were defined as unique nucleotide sequences. Clonotypes were aligned to IMGT TRBV, TRBD and TRBJ reference segments using MiTCR v1.1. The analysis included only V-J combinations with a frequency above 0.0001, which together covered around 99% of the repertoires. The TCS score was defined as the ratio of F50 (clonal expansion) to E x V (chaos), calculated using BLOSUM62-based TCRdist between CDR3 peptides within each V-J. Welch's t-statistics and random forest reduced fewer than 550 V-J features to 10 to 15, which were used in a naive Bayes classifier (R e1071). TCRdb reran the public reads through fastp at Q25 and MiXCR, keeping productive beta chains. Each CDR3 protein appears once, grouped with its most common genes and DNA. The V and J calls here are based on TCRdb, not the publication. This sample holds around 430,000 distinct CDR3 sequences; 15% were observed only once. 32% of the sample is in the top ten clones.

A patient counted as having stable Graves' hyperthyroidism if no progression to ophthalmopathy occurred over 18 months of follow-up. Hyperthyroidism patients were newly diagnosed, had a disease duration of under 2 months, and were aged 18 to 65 years. The study excluded patients with uncontrolled infections, other autoimmune diseases, pregnancy or lactation. Diagnoses relied on clinical symptoms, serum thyroxine and TRAb, thyroid ultrasound and orbital computed tomography. PBMCs were separated from under 12 ml of fresh peripheral blood using Ficoll-Paque density gradient centrifugation. Total RNA was extracted using Trizol reagent, and RNA quality was assessed on an Agilent 2100 Bioanalyzer. The TCR sequence derives from a woman younger than 45 with Graves' hyperthyroidism. Sequencing was done on a sample of blood.

The nucleotide sequence is given as TGTGCCAGCAGTCGGGACAAGGTAGCTAAAGACGAGCAGTACTTC. Its translation reads: CASSRDKVAKDEQYF. This chain is built from TRBV27 and TRBJ2-7; the D gene is perhaps TRBD1, from 6 matching bases. The germline V gene (reference sequence) specifies MNHEY as CDR1 and SMNVEV as CDR2. V and J lose 5 bases and 5 bases, and a span of 19 bases separates them. The CDR3 runs 15 amino acids, cysteine and phenylalanine included. CDR3 DNA is the only sequence kept; it has 45 bases, read in frame from the first base.